Reported below is one T cell receptor (beta chain). Its matching antigen is unknown. The data stem from a study of PD-L1 blockade in urothelial cancer. Study as a whole: Samples taken from tumors held T cells that numbered 1,402 at the median. The study's findings and limits: At the 3-week point, tumor-associated blood clones expanded more in durable-benefit patients.

It was locally advanced or metastatic urothelial carcinoma that patients had. With 3 bases removed from V and 3 bases from J, the gap between germline ends came to 15 bases. The length of the CDR3 is 15 residues. Looked up from germline, CDR1 is LNHDA and CDR2 is SQIVND (reference sequence). Assay: immunoSEQ multiplex PCR; the TCRdb copy retains only in-frame clones and omits some. Among 30,000 to 40,000 clones listed, just over 35% were seen once. The V gene is TRBV19, the J gene TRBJ2-7; D may be TRBD1 (5 bases). The material was tumor tissue, obtained before atezolizumab (anti-PD-L1) treatment. The source is a man in his 60s with urothelial cancer. CDR3 DNA: TGTGCCAGTAGTATGGTCAGGGAAAAGGACTACGAGCAGTACTTC. It yields the protein CASSMVREKDYEQYF.